A single TCR beta chain is shown here with its context. CDR1 and CDR2 (germline): DFQATT, SNEGSKA (reference sequence). Trimming shortened V by 6 bases and J by 2 bases, and 12 bases separated the two germline ends. The length of the CDR3 is 13 residues. The sample belongs to a study of T-cell memory formation after mild COVID-19. TCRdb itself ran the 5' RACE reads through MiXCR, one entry per CDR3 protein. The table has some 600,000 distinct CDR3 sequences, 15% to 20% seen once. This chain links TRBV20-1 with TRBJ2-3; D is uncertain. The sequenced sample was PBMCs or a T cell subset sorted from them (not recorded which). The source of this sequence is an adult woman who had mild COVID-19 (a few samples of this study predate the infection). Cell type and time point are not known. The CDR3 region is CSADKQNTDTQYF. In nucleotides, the CDR3 is TGCAGTGCCGACAAGCAGAACACAGATACGCAGTATTTT.